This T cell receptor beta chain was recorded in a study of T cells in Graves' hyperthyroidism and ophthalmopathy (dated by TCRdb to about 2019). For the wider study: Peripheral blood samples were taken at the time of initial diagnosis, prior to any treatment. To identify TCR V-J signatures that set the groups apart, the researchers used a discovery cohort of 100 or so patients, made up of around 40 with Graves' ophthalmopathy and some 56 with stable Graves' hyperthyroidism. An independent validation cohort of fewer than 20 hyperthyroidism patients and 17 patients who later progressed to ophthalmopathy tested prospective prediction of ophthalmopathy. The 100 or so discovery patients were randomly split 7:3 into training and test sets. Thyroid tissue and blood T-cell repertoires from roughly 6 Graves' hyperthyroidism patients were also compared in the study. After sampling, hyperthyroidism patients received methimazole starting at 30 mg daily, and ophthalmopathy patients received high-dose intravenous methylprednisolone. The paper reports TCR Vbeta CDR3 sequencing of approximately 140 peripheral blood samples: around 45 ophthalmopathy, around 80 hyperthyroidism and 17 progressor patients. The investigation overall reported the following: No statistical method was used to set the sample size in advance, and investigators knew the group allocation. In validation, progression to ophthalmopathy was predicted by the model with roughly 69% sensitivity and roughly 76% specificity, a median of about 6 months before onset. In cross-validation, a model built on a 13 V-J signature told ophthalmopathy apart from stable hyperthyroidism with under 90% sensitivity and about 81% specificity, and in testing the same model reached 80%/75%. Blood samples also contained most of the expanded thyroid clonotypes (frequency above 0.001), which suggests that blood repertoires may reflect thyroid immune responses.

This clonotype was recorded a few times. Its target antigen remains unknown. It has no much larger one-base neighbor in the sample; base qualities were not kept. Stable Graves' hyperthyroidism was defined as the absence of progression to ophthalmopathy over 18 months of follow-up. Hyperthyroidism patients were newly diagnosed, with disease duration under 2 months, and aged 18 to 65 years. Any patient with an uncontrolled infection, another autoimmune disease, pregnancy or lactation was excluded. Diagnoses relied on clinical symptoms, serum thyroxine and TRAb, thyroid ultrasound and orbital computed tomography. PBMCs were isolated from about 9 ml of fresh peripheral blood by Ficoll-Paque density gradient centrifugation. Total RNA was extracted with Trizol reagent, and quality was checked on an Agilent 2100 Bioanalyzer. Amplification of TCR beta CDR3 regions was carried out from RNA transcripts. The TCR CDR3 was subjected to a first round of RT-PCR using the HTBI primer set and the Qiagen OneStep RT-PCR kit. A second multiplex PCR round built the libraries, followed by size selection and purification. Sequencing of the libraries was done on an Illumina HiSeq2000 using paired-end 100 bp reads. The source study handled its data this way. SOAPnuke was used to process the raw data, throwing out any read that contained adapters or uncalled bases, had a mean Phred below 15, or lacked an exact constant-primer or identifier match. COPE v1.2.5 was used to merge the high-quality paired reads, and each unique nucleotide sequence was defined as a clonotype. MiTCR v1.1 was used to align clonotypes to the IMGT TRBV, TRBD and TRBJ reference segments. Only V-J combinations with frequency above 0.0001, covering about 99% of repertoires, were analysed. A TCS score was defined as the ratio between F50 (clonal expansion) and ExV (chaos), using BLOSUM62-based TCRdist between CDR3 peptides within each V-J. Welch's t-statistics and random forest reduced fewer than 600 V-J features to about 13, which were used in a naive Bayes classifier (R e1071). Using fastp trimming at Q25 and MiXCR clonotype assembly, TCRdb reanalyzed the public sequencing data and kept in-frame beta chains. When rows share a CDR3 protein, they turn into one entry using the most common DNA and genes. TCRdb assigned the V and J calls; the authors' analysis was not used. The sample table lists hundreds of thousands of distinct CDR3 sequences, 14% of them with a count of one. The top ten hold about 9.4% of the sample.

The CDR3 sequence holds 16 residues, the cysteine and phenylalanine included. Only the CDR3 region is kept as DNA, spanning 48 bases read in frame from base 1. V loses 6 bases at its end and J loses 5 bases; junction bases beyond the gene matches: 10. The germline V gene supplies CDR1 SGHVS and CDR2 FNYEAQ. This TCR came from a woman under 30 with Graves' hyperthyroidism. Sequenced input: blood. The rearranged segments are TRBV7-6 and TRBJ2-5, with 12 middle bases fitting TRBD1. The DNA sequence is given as TGTGCCAGCAGGCTGACCCCGGGACAGGGGGCTGAGACCCAGTACTTC. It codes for CASRLTPGQGAETQYF.